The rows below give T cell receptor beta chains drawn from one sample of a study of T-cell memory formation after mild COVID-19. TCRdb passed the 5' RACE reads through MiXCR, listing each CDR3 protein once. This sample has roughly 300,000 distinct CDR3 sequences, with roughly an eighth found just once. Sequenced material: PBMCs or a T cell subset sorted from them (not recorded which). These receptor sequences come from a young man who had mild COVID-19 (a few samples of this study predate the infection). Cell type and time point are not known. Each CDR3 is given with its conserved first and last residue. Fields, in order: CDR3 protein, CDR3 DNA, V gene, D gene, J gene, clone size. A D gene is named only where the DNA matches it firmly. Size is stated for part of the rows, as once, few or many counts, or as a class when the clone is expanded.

CASSPRAGHGTQYF,TGTGCCAGCAGCCCCCGGGCTGGGCATGGGACCCAGTACTTC,TRBV7-7,-,TRBJ2-5,many
CASSTARGGSIANVLTF,TGCGCCAGCAGCACGGCCAGGGGGGGCTCTATTGCCAACGTCCTGACTTTC,TRBV5-1,-,TRBJ2-6,-
CASGIGLAGGNTGELFF,TGTGCCAGCGGCATCGGACTAGCGGGGGGGAACACCGGGGAGCTGTTTTTT,TRBV9,TRBD2,TRBJ2-2,-
CASSPILGSQPQHF,TGCGCCAGCAGCCCAATCCTCGGGTCCCAGCCCCAGCATTTT,TRBV4-1,-,TRBJ1-5,-
CASSSPRTGELFF,TGTGCCAGCAGCAGCCCCCGAACCGGGGAGCTGTTTTTT,TRBV25-1,-,TRBJ2-2,many
CSARLGDRNQPQHF,TGCAGTGCTAGACTCGGAGACAGGAATCAGCCCCAGCATTTT,TRBV20-1,-,TRBJ1-5,-
CASNFFRGVDGYTF,TGTGCCAGCAATTTCTTCCGGGGGGTAGATGGCTACACCTTC,TRBV12-3/TRBV12-4,-,TRBJ1-2,few
CATSRGPGQGYEKLFF,TGTGCCACCAGCAGGGGACCGGGACAGGGTTATGAAAAACTGTTTTTT,TRBV15,TRBD1,TRBJ1-4,-
CASSLYVRQETQYF,TGTGCCAGCAGTTTATATGTCAGACAAGAGACCCAGTACTTC,TRBV12-3/TRBV12-4,-,TRBJ2-5,-
CASSGTSGAPNEQFF,TGTGCCAGCAGCGGGACTAGCGGGGCTCCCAATGAGCAGTTCTTC,TRBV5-4,TRBD2,TRBJ2-1,few
CATSGGATDTQYF,TGTGCCACCAGCGGGGGGGCCACAGATACGCAGTATTTT,TRBV24-1,TRBD2,TRBJ2-3,few
CASSSRSGGQSYEQYF,TGTGCCAGCAGCTCGCGTAGCGGGGGCCAATCCTACGAGCAGTACTTC,TRBV5-4,TRBD2,TRBJ2-7,-
CASSLPPGHVNEKLFF,TGTGCCAGCAGCCTCCCTCCGGGACACGTTAATGAAAAACTGTTTTTT,TRBV7-2,-,TRBJ1-4,few
CASSQESGGAETQYF,TGCGCCAGCAGCCAAGAATCGGGAGGTGCGGAGACCCAGTACTTC,TRBV4-1,TRBD2,TRBJ2-5,-
CSARSGTPKGGNQPQHF,TGCAGTGCTAGGTCCGGGACCCCCAAAGGAGGCAATCAGCCCCAGCATTTT,TRBV20-1,-,TRBJ1-5,few
CASSIPGGSGELFF,TGCGCCAGCAGCATACCAGGGGGTAGCGGGGAGCTGTTTTTT,TRBV4-1,TRBD1,TRBJ2-2,few
CASSLAGPGITDTQYF,TGTGCCAGCAGCTTAGCCGGTCCAGGGATTACAGATACGCAGTATTTT,TRBV7-8,-,TRBJ2-3,-
CASSEFRGEQYF,TGTGCCAGCAGTGAATTTAGAGGCGAGCAGTACTTC,TRBV6-1,-,TRBJ2-7,few
CASRYTGNNSPLHF,TGTGCCAGCAGATATACAGGGAATAATTCACCCCTCCACTTT,TRBV12-3/TRBV12-4,-,TRBJ1-6,-
CASSPQGVAGGLTYNEQFF,TGCGCCAGCAGTCCACAGGGAGTAGCGGGGGGGTTGACCTACAATGAGCAGTTCTTC,TRBV23-1,TRBD2,TRBJ2-1,few
CATTGVNTGELFF,TGTGCCACGACAGGGGTCAACACCGGGGAGCTGTTTTTT,TRBV10-3,TRBD1,TRBJ2-2,-
CASSILQGVPSNQPQHF,TGTGCCAGTAGTATTTTGCAGGGGGTTCCTAGCAATCAGCCCCAGCATTTT,TRBV19,TRBD1,TRBJ1-5,-
CASSPRPSSGAYNEQFF,TGTGCCAGCAGTCCCCGGCCTTCTAGCGGGGCCTACAATGAGCAGTTCTTC,TRBV6-5,TRBD2,TRBJ2-1,-
CASSRLGQGMDRYGYTF,TGCGCCAGCAGCCGTCTGGGACAGGGCATGGACCGTTATGGCTACACCTTC,TRBV4-1,TRBD1,TRBJ1-2,-
CSARGERTSNYGYTF,TGCAGTGCTAGGGGCGAGAGGACCTCTAACTATGGCTACACCTTC,TRBV20-1,-,TRBJ1-2,-
CASSLLSGLNTEAFF,TGTGCCAGCAGCTTACTATCCGGTTTGAACACTGAAGCTTTCTTT,TRBV7-9,-,TRBJ1-1,few
CASSRMEGNTIYF,TGTGCCAGCAGCAGAATGGAGGGAAACACCATATATTTT,TRBV9,-,TRBJ1-3,-
CASSLGFGVRIRERDTEAFF,TGTGCCAGCAGTTTAGGGTTTGGAGTCAGGATAAGGGAGCGGGACACTGAAGCTTTCTTT,TRBV28,-,TRBJ1-1,-
CASSDGGATDTQYF,TGTGCCAGCAGTGACGGGGGGGCGACAGATACGCAGTATTTT,TRBV6-4,-,TRBJ2-3,medium-sized
CASSYVGREGDGYTF,TGTGCCAGCAGTTATGTAGGGAGAGAGGGGGATGGCTACACCTTC,TRBV6-5,-,TRBJ1-2,-
CASSQDMGPGRRETQYF,TGTGCCAGCAGCCAAGATATGGGTCCGGGGCGGCGGGAGACCCAGTACTTC,TRBV4-2,-,TRBJ2-5,-
CSASLGGPYGYTF,TGCAGTGCTTCGCTGGGGGGACCCTATGGCTACACCTTC,TRBV20-1,-,TRBJ1-2,-
CASSLAGIYQETQYF,TGTGCCAGCAGCTTAGCTGGTATCTACCAAGAGACCCAGTACTTC,TRBV7-2,-,TRBJ2-5,few
CASRQGENEKLFF,TGTGCCTCAAGACAGGGGGAGAATGAAAAACTGTTTTTT,TRBV10-3,TRBD1,TRBJ1-4,many
CASSYGGGDGYTF,TGTGCCAGCAGTTACGGAGGGGGCGATGGCTACACCTTC,TRBV6-2/TRBV6-3,TRBD1,TRBJ1-2,-
CASSPFTNGQPQHF,TGTGCCAGCTCACCATTTACAAACGGCCAGCCCCAGCATTTT,TRBV18,-,TRBJ1-5,-
CASIENRGPRLLHF,TGTGCCAGCATTGAGAACAGGGGGCCTCGGCTCCTCCACTTT,TRBV6-5,TRBD1,TRBJ1-6,few
CSARGPQVTPNEQFF,TGCAGTGCTAGAGGGCCCCAGGTCACCCCAAATGAGCAGTTCTTC,TRBV20-1,-,TRBJ2-1,few
CSARGASSNEKLFF,TGCAGTGCTAGAGGCGCCAGTTCTAATGAAAAACTGTTTTTT,TRBV20-1,-,TRBJ1-4,few
CASSLVGRTTDTQYF,TGCGCCAGCAGCTTGGTTGGACGGACCACAGATACGCAGTATTTT,TRBV5-1,-,TRBJ2-3,-
CASNHLAGARYNEQFF,TGTGCCAGCAACCACTTGGCGGGGGCCCGTTACAATGAGCAGTTCTTC,TRBV5-6,-,TRBJ2-1,-
CASSPTWAGTGQFF,TGTGCCAGCAGCCCGACCTGGGCCGGGACAGGGCAGTTCTTC,TRBV7-9,TRBD1,TRBJ2-1,few
CASRSSQGFGEQFF,TGTGCCAGCAGGTCCTCTCAGGGGTTCGGAGAGCAGTTCTTC,TRBV7-3,-,TRBJ2-1,-
CSAKQGVADTQYF,TGCAGTGCGAAACAGGGGGTAGCAGATACGCAGTATTTT,TRBV20-1,TRBD1,TRBJ2-3,-
CASSSDLAGELFF,TGTGCCAGCAGCTCGGACCTGGCCGGGGAGCTGTTTTTT,TRBV7-2,-,TRBJ2-2,many
CASGGVYNEQFF,TGTGCCAGCGGAGGGGTCTACAATGAGCAGTTCTTC,TRBV7-9,-,TRBJ2-1,few
CAVGKGTLPPYEQYF,TGTGCCGTAGGGAAGGGGACCCTGCCCCCCTACGAGCAGTACTTC,TRBV19,-,TRBJ2-7,-
CASSRYVGGSIPGETQYF,TGTGCCAGCAGCCGATATGTAGGAGGGAGCATCCCCGGAGAGACCCAGTACTTC,TRBV11-2,-,TRBJ2-5,few
CASSLWVRQSLSTDTQYF,TGTGCCAGCAGCTTATGGGTGAGACAGTCTCTAAGCACAGATACGCAGTATTTT,TRBV7-3,-,TRBJ2-3,few
CASSFPPTYDSPLHF,TGTGCCAGCAGCTTTCCTCCGACTTATGACTCACCCCTCCACTTT,TRBV7-2,-,TRBJ1-6,few
CASCKSENSPLHF,TGTGCCAGCTGTAAGTCAGAGAATTCACCCCTCCACTTT,TRBV12-3/TRBV12-4,-,TRBJ1-6,few
CASSATYYTEAFF,TGTGCCAGCAGCGCGACTTATTACACTGAAGCTTTCTTT,TRBV7-3,-,TRBJ1-1,-
CAWSSRNVNEKLFF,TGTGCCTGGAGTTCCCGAAATGTTAATGAAAAACTGTTTTTT,TRBV30,-,TRBJ1-4,-